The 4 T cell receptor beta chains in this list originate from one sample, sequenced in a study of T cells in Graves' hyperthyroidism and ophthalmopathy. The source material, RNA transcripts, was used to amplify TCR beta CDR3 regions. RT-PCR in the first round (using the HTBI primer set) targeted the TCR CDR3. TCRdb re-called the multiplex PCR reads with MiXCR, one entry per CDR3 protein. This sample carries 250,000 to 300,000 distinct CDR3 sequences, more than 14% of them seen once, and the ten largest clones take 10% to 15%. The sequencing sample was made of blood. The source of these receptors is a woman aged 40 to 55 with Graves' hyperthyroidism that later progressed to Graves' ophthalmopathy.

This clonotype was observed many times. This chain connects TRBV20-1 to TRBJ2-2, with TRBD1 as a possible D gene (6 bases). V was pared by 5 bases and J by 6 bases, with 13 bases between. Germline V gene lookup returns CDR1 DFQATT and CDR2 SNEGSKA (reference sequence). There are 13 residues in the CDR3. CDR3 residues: CSAYQGSAGELFF. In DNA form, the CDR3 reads TGCAGTGCTTATCAGGGGTCCGCCGGGGAGCTGTTTTTT.

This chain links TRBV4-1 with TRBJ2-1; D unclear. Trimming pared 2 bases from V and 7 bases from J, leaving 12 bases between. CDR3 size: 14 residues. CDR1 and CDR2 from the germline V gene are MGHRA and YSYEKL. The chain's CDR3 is CASSQSLARNEQFF. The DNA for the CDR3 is TGCGCCAGCAGCCAATCTCTGGCTAGGAATGAGCAGTTCTTC.

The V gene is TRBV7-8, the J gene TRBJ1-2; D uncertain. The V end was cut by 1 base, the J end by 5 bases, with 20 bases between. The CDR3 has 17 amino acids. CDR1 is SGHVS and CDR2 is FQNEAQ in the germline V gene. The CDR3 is CASSLGRAGLSLYGYTF. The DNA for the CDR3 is TGTGCCAGCAGCTTAGGTCGAGCAGGATTGAGCCTTTATGGCTACACCTTC.

CDR3 coding DNA: TGTGCCAGCAGCCGAGGGGGTCTAAACGAGCAGTACTTC. Its translation: CASSRGGLNEQYF. This chain joins TRBV9 and TRBJ2-7, with D tentatively TRBD1 (6 bases). The CDR3 runs 13 residues. V gave up 4 bases and J gave up 5 bases, with 13 bases separating them. Germline V gene data show CDR1 as SGDLS and CDR2 as YYNGEE.